These T cell receptor beta chains were read from a single sample in a study of OX40 agonist ivuxolimab in advanced cancers. Method: immunoSEQ multiplex PCR; TCRdb's copy keeps in-frame clones and lacks some. The table lists 83,000 or so clones, approximately 84% of them singletons. The source was CD4+ or CD8+ T cells sorted from blood, collected in a trial of the OX40 agonist ivuxolimab. These receptors were collected from an adult with an advanced solid tumor such as melanoma, head and neck, liver or kidney cancer. CDR3s include the opening cysteine and the closing phenylalanine or tryptophan.

V	J	CDR3
TRBV7-3	TRBJ2-1	CASSSTLTSGGKQFF
TRBV25-1	TRBJ1-1	CASSGGGEAFF
TRBV30	-	CAWSVLPGGRGEQYF
TRBV4-3	TRBJ2-1	CASSQADQGVGLWQFF
TRBV6-1	TRBJ2-7	CASSELRGVAYEQYF
TRBV7-9	TRBJ2-4	CASSVGQGRGNIQYF
TRBV10-2	TRBJ1-4	CASLGPNEKLFF
TRBV27	TRBJ1-6	CASSIYSPSPLHF
TRBV13	TRBJ2-5	CASSLGDWTGTETQYF
TRBV6-5	TRBJ1-2	CASSYNSGLSGYTF
TRBV19	TRBJ1-1	CATRGGRTEAFF